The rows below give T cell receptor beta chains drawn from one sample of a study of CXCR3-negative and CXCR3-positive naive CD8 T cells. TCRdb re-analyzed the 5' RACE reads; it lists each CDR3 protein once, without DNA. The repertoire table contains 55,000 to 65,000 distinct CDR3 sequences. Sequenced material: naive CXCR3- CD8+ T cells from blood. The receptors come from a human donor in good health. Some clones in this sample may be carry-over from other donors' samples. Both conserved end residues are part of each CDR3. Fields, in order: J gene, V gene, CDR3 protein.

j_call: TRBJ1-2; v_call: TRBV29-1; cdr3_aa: CSAGPGNPNYGYTF
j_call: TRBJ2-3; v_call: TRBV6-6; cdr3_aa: CASSQTSGGLRDTQYF
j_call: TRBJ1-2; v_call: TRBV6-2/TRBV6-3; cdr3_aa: CASSSRTEIIYGYTF
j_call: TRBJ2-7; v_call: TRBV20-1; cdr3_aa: CSASLGSGGPYEQYF
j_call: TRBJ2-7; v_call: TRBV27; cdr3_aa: CASSHRASTEQYF
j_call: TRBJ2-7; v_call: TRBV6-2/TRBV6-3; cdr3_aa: CASSRTENYEQYF
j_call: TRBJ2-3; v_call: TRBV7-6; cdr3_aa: CASSLVDNTDTQYF
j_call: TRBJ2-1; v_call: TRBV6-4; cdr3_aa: CASSEGPSLGEQFF
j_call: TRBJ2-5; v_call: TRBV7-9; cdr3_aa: CASSPRDRGEETQYF
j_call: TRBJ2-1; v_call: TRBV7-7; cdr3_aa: CASSPGDGEYNEQFF
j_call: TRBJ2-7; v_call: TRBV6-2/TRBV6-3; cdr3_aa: CASGEGENDEQYF
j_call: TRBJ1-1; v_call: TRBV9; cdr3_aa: CASSVEGNMNTEAFF
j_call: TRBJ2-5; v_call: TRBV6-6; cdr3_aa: CASSPSGTGYQETQYF
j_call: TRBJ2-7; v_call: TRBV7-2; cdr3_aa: CASSSPAYLRPEQYF
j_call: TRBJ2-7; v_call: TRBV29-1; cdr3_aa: CSVGLASYEQYF
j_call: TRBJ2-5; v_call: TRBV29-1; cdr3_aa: CSVDGRDVGETQYF
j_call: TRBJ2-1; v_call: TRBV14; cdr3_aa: CASSQGVAGYPSSYNEQFF
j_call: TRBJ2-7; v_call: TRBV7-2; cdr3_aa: CASSHLAGFYEQYF
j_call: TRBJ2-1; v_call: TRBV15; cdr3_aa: CATSRDLVAGGPYNEQFF
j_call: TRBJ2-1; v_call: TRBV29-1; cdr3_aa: CSVEDLMGLARYNEQFF
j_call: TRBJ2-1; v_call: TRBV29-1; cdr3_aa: CSVAASGNEQFF
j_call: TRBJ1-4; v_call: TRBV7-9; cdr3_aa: CASSSVGQSNEKLFF
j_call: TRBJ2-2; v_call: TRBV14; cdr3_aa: CASSLNTGELFF
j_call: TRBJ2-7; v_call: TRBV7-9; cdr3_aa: CASSLVTNYSYEQYF
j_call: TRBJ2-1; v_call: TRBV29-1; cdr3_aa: CSAVRTSGGSSYNEQFF
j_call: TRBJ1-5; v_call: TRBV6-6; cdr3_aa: CASSYGGHQPQHF
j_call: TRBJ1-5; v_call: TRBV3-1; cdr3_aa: CASSLGPGEPQHF
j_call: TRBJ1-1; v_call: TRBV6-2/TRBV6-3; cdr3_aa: CASSLLLGRSNTEAFF